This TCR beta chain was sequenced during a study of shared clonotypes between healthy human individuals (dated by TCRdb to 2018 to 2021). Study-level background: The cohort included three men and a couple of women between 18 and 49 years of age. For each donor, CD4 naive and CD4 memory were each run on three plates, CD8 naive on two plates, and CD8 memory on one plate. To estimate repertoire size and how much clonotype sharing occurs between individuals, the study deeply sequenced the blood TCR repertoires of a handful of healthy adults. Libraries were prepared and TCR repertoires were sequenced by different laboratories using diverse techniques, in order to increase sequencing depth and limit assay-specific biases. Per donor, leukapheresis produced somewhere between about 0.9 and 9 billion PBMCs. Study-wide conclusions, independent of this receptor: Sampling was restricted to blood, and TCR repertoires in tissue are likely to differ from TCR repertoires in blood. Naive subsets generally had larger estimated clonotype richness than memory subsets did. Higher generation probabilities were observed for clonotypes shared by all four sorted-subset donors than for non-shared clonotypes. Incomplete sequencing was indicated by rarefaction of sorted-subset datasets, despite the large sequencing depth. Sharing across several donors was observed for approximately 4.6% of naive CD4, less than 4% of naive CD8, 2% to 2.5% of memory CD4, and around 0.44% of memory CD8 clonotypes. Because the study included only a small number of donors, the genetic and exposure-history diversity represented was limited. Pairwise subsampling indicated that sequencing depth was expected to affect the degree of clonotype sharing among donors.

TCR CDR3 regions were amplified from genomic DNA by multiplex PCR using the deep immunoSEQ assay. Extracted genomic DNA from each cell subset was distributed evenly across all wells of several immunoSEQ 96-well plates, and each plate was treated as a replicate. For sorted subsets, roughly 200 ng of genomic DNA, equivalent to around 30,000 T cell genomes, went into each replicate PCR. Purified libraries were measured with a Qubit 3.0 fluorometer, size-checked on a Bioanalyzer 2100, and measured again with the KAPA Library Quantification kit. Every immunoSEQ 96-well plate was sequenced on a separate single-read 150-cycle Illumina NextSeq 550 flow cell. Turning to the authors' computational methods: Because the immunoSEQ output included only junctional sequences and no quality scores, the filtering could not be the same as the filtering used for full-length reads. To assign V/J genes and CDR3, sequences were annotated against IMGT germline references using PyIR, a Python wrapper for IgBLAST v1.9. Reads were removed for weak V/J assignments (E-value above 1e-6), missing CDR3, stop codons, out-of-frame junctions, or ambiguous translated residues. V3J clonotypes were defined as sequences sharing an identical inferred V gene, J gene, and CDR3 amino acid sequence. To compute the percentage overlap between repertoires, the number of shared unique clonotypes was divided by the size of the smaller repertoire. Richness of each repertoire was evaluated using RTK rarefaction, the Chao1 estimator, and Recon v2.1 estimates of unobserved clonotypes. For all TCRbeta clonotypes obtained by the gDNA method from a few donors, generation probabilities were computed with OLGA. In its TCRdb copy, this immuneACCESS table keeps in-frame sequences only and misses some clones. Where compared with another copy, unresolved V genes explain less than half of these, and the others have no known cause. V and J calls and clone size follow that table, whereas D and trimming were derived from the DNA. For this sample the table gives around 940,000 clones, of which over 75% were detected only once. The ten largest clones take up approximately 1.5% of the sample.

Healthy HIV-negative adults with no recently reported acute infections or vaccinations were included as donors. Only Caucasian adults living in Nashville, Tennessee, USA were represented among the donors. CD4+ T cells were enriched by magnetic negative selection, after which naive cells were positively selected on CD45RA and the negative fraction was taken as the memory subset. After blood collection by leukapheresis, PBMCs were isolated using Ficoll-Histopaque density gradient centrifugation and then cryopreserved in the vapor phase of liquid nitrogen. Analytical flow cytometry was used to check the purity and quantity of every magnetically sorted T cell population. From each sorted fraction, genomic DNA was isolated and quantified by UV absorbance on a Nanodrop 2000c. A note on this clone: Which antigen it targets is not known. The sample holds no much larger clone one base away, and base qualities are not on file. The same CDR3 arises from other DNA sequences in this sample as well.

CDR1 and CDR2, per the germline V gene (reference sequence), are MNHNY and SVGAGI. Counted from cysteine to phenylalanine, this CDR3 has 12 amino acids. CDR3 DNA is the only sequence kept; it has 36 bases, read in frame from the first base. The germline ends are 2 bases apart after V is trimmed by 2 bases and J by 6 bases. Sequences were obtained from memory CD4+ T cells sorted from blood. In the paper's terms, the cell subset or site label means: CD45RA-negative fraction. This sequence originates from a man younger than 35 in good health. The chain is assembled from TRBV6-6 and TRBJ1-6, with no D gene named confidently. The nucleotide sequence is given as TGTGCCAGCAGTTACGGTAATTCACCCCTCCACTTT. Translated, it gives CASSYGNSPLHF.